These 8 T cell receptor beta chains were sequenced from one sample in a study of control samples from healthy donors and cancer patients. Sequencing was performed with immunoSEQ multiplex PCR; in TCRdb, only in-frame clones are kept and a portion is missing. The sample lists some 130,000 clones, 80% to 95% seen once, with roughly 2.1% in the top ten. Sequencing used blood. Receptors were obtained from a woman aged 45-60 years in good health.

The gene calls are TRBV5-6 and TRBJ1-2; D may be TRBD1 (6 bases). The V gene's germline CDR1 is SGHDT and CDR2 YYEEEE. The V end lost 5 bases, the J end lost 5 bases, and 16 bases lay between the germline ends. The CDR3 runs to 14 residues. CDR3 in DNA: TGTGCCAGCAGACCAACAGGGTCCCTGTATGGCTACACCTTC. It codes for CASRPTGSLYGYTF.

This chain connects TRBV30 to TRBJ1-2, with TRBD1 matching 7 bases. CDR1 is GTSNPN, CDR2 SVGIG, per germline (reference sequence). Trimming cost V 2 bases and J 7 bases; bases outside gene matches: 7. The CDR3 totals 13 residues. The CDR3 nucleotides are TGTGCCTGGAGTCCCGGGACAGTTCCTGGCTACACCTTC. This gives the protein CAWSPGTVPGYTF.

This chain joins TRBV9 and TRBJ1-1; the D gene is possibly TRBD1 (5 bases). V lost 1 base and J lost 1, with 5 bases in between. Germline V gene data show CDR1 as SGDLS and CDR2 as YYNGEE. This CDR3 spans 13 amino acids. The CDR3 loop reads CASSVRGNTEAFF. The CDR3 nucleotides read TGTGCCAGCAGCGTAAGGGGGAACACTGAAGCTTTCTTT.

The count of this clone is one. This chain links TRBV2 with TRBJ1-5; D gene uncertain. The CDR3 runs 14 residues. V was clipped by 6 bases and J by 2 bases, with 11 bases between them. CDR1 is SNHLY, CDR2 FYNNEI, per germline. The CDR3 bases are TGTGCCAGCAGGTTTGGTAGAGGCAATCAGCCCCAGCATTTT. It codes for CASRFGRGNQPQHF.

The rearrangement joins TRBV29-1 to TRBJ1-2; 8 nucleotides line up with TRBD1. Germline CDR1 reads SQVTM; CDR2 reads ANQGSEA. The trim removed 6 bases at V and 8 bases at J, leaving 14 bases unmatched. The CDR3 is 14 amino acids. The CDR3 spells CSVPGQGSKDGYTF. The CDR3 coding sequence is TGCAGCGTACCCGGACAGGGTAGTAAAGACGGCTACACCTTC. Combining the CDR3 with reference TRBV29-1 and TRBJ1-2 gives the whole variable domain SAVISQKPSRDICQRGTSLTIQCQVDSQVTMMFWYRQQPGQSLTLIATANQGSEATYESGFVIDKFPISRPNLTFSTLTVSNMSPEDSSIYLCSVPGQGSKDGYTFGSGTRLTVV.

The gene calls are TRBV4-1 and TRBJ2-1, with 14 bases fitting TRBD2. Germline CDR1 reads MGHRA; CDR2 reads YSYEKL. The CDR3 extends over 18 amino acids. V lost 6 bases to trimming and J lost 0 bases; unmatched junction nucleotides: 7. This CDR3 reads CASSNGLAGGSSYNEQFF. The CDR3 DNA reads TGCGCCAGCAGTAACGGACTAGCGGGGGGAAGCTCCTACAATGAGCAGTTCTTC.

CDR3 in amino acids: CASSRVGDNEQFF. The CDR3 DNA sequence: TGCGCCAGCAGTAGGGTCGGGGACAATGAGCAGTTCTTC. The rearrangement links TRBV5-1 to TRBJ2-1; TRBD2 might be the D (5 bases). Trimming cost V 5 bases and J 5 bases, with 11 bases left between them. CDR3 length equals 13 residues. Germline CDR1 reads SGHRS; CDR2 reads YFSETQ.

The chain couples TRBV24-1 to TRBJ1-3, with no clear D. The CDR3 covers 13 residues. Trimming cost V 9 bases and J 1 base, with 9 bases left between them. Germline-derived CDR1 and CDR2 are KGHDR and SFDVKD. CDR3 protein: CATDLTSGNTIYF. The CDR3 DNA reads as TGTGCCACCGATCTAACGTCTGGAAACACCATATATTTT.